A selection of T cell receptor beta chains follows, all from one sample in a study of T cell clonotyping in hematopoietic cell transplantation. The repertoire was sequenced with immunoSEQ multiplex PCR; TCRdb's copy has only in-frame clones and lacks some. The sample records 10,000 or so clones, about 97% being singletons. Here the sequenced sample was peripheral blood mononuclear cells, taken 100 days after allogeneic stem cell transplant. The source of these receptors is a male patient aged 60 to 75 who had an allogeneic stem cell transplant from a related donor, so the T cells may come from the graft donor. Some clones in this sample may be carry-over from other donors' samples. CDR3s include the opening cysteine and the closing phenylalanine or tryptophan. D genes are given only for firm matches. Part of the rows lack a size; the others show once, few, many or a class for expanded clones.

d_call: .
clone_size: .
j_call: TRBJ1-4
v_call: TRBV4-3
cdr3_aa: CASSRNPHRAANEKLFF
cdr3_nt: TGCGCCAGCAGCCGCAACCCTCACAGGGCGGCTAATGAAAAACTGTTTTTT

d_call: .
clone_size: .
j_call: TRBJ2-1
v_call: TRBV7-9
cdr3_aa: CASSHGASWNEQFF
cdr3_nt: TGTGCCAGCAGCCATGGGGCTAGTTGGAATGAGCAGTTCTTC

d_call: .
clone_size: .
j_call: TRBJ1-3
v_call: TRBV7-8
cdr3_aa: CASSLESLASGNTIYF
cdr3_nt: TGTGCCAGCAGCTTAGAGTCGCTCGCCTCTGGAAACACCATATATTTT

d_call: .
clone_size: .
j_call: TRBJ1-1
v_call: TRBV4-3
cdr3_aa: CASSRRPGTEAFF
cdr3_nt: TGCGCCAGCAGCCGCCGACCAGGGACCGAAGCTTTCTTT

d_call: .
clone_size: .
j_call: TRBJ2-7
v_call: TRBV7-6
cdr3_aa: CASSLERTPSYEQYF
cdr3_nt: TGTGCCAGCAGCTTAGAGAGGACACCCTCCTACGAGCAGTACTTC

d_call: .
clone_size: .
j_call: TRBJ1-6
v_call: TRBV5-5
cdr3_aa: CASSRQPSSYNSPLHF
cdr3_nt: TGTGCCAGCAGCCGCCAACCAAGCTCCTATAATTCACCCCTCCACTTT

d_call: TRBD1
clone_size: few
j_call: TRBJ1-2
v_call: TRBV30
cdr3_aa: CAWSGIEAGGRGYGYTF
cdr3_nt: TGTGCCTGGAGTGGGATCGAGGCAGGGGGCCGTGGCTATGGCTACACCTTC

d_call: .
clone_size: .
j_call: TRBJ1-6
v_call: TRBV18
cdr3_aa: CASSANYNSPLHF
cdr3_nt: TGTGCCAGCTCAGCTAACTATAATTCACCCCTCCACTTT

d_call: TRBD1
clone_size: .
j_call: TRBJ2-7
v_call: TRBV6-5
cdr3_aa: CASSYSTQGAYEQYF
cdr3_nt: TGTGCCAGCAGTTACTCGACCCAGGGGGCCTACGAGCAGTACTTC

d_call: .
clone_size: once
j_call: TRBJ1-1
v_call: TRBV28
cdr3_aa: CASSTPTAEAFF
cdr3_nt: TGTGCCAGCAGTACTCCGACAGCTGAAGCTTTCTTT

d_call: TRBD1
clone_size: .
j_call: TRBJ1-5
v_call: TRBV28
cdr3_aa: CASSLPPPEQGSQPQHF
cdr3_nt: TGTGCCAGCAGTTTACCCCCTCCCGAACAGGGGAGCCAGCCCCAGCATTTT

d_call: .
clone_size: .
j_call: TRBJ2-2
v_call: TRBV9
cdr3_aa: CASSPEGHSNTGELFF
cdr3_nt: TGTGCCAGCAGCCCCGAGGGACATTCGAACACCGGGGAGCTGTTTTTT

d_call: .
clone_size: .
j_call: TRBJ2-1
v_call: TRBV4-2
cdr3_aa: CASSQVGADEQFF
cdr3_nt: TGTGCCAGCAGCCAAGTTGGAGCGGATGAGCAGTTCTTC

d_call: TRBD2
clone_size: .
j_call: TRBJ2-2
v_call: TRBV7-2
cdr3_aa: CASSLARTSGVLENTGELFF
cdr3_nt: TGTGCCAGCAGCTTAGCTAGGACTAGCGGGGTCCTAGAGAACACCGGGGAGCTGTTTTTT

d_call: .
clone_size: .
j_call: TRBJ1-6
v_call: TRBV9
cdr3_aa: CASSGPDRVLHF
cdr3_nt: TGTGCCAGCAGCGGACCAGATAGGGTACTCCACTTT

d_call: .
clone_size: .
j_call: TRBJ1-5
v_call: TRBV5-8
cdr3_aa: CASSSGPNQPQHF
cdr3_nt: TGTGCCAGCAGCTCGGGGCCCAATCAGCCCCAGCATTTT

d_call: .
clone_size: .
j_call: TRBJ1-1
v_call: TRBV5-5
cdr3_aa: CASSLAGNTEAFF
cdr3_nt: TGTGCCAGCAGCTTGGCGGGGAACACTGAAGCTTTCTTT

d_call: .
clone_size: .
j_call: TRBJ2-2
v_call: TRBV7-9
cdr3_aa: CASCWGNTGELFF
cdr3_nt: TGTGCCAGCTGTTGGGGGAACACCGGGGAGCTGTTTTTT

d_call: .
clone_size: .
j_call: TRBJ1-2
v_call: TRBV30
cdr3_aa: CAWSEASGYNYGYTF
cdr3_nt: TGTGCCTGGAGTGAGGCCTCCGGGTATAACTATGGCTACACCTTC

d_call: .
clone_size: .
j_call: TRBJ2-7
v_call: TRBV7-2
cdr3_aa: CASSLVGGQSSYEQYF
cdr3_nt: TGTGCCAGCAGCTTAGTCGGAGGCCAGAGCTCCTACGAGCAGTACTTC

d_call: .
clone_size: .
j_call: TRBJ2-7
v_call: TRBV27
cdr3_aa: CASSKIAGALSYEQYF
cdr3_nt: TGTGCCAGCAGTAAGATCGCGGGGGCCCTCTCCTACGAGCAGTACTTC

d_call: .
clone_size: .
j_call: TRBJ1-3
v_call: TRBV29-1
cdr3_aa: CSVELGNTIYF
cdr3_nt: TGCAGCGTTGAGTTGGGAAACACCATATATTTT

d_call: .
clone_size: .
j_call: TRBJ1-6
v_call: TRBV5-5
cdr3_aa: CASIKGQSNSPLHF
cdr3_nt: TGTGCCAGCATCAAAGGACAGTCAAATTCACCCCTCCACTTT

d_call: .
clone_size: .
j_call: TRBJ2-6
v_call: TRBV4-2
cdr3_aa: CASSQDVVTSGANVLTF
cdr3_nt: TGTGCCAGCAGCCAAGATGTGGTAACCTCTGGGGCCAACGTCCTGACTTTC

d_call: .
clone_size: .
j_call: TRBJ2-7
v_call: TRBV5-6
cdr3_aa: CASSLFGFSYEQYF
cdr3_nt: TGTGCCAGCAGCTTGTTCGGTTTCTCCTACGAGCAGTACTTC

d_call: TRBD2
clone_size: once
j_call: TRBJ2-1
v_call: TRBV27
cdr3_aa: CASSPGGDYNEQFF
cdr3_nt: TGTGCCAGCAGTCCGGGGGGGGACTACAATGAGCAGTTCTTC

d_call: .
clone_size: .
j_call: TRBJ1-2
v_call: TRBV28
cdr3_aa: CASRPQANYGYTF
cdr3_nt: TGTGCCAGCAGACCCCAAGCTAACTATGGCTACACCTTC

d_call: .
clone_size: once
j_call: TRBJ1-2
v_call: TRBV5-1
cdr3_aa: CASSREISDYGYTF
cdr3_nt: TGCGCCAGCAGCAGGGAGATTTCGGACTATGGCTACACCTTC

d_call: .
clone_size: once
j_call: TRBJ1-5
v_call: TRBV6-5
cdr3_aa: CASSHNLIQPQHF
cdr3_nt: TGTGCCAGCAGCCACAACCTAATTCAGCCCCAGCATTTT